Sequencing of this T cell receptor beta chain was carried out in a study of T cell changes during pregnancy in multiple sclerosis. The method was immunoSEQ multiplex PCR; TCRdb's version includes in-frame clones alone and lacks a portion of them. The sample yields some 40,000 clones, roughly 94% seen once. V lost 1 base, J lost 0 bases, and 19 bases lay in between. Germline assignment: CDR1 SGHNT and CDR2 YENEEA. This CDR3 region has 19 residues. The chain uses TRBV11-3 and TRBJ1-3; D gene ambiguous. The clonotype originates from a female donor with multiple sclerosis, enrolled in a pregnancy study. The sequencing here drew on peripheral blood, taken in the third trimester of pregnancy. CDR3 bases: TGTGCCAGCAGCTTAGTAGTTTCACGGTACCCGCTCTCTGGAAACACCATATATTTT. Translated, it gives CASSLVVSRYPLSGNTIYF.